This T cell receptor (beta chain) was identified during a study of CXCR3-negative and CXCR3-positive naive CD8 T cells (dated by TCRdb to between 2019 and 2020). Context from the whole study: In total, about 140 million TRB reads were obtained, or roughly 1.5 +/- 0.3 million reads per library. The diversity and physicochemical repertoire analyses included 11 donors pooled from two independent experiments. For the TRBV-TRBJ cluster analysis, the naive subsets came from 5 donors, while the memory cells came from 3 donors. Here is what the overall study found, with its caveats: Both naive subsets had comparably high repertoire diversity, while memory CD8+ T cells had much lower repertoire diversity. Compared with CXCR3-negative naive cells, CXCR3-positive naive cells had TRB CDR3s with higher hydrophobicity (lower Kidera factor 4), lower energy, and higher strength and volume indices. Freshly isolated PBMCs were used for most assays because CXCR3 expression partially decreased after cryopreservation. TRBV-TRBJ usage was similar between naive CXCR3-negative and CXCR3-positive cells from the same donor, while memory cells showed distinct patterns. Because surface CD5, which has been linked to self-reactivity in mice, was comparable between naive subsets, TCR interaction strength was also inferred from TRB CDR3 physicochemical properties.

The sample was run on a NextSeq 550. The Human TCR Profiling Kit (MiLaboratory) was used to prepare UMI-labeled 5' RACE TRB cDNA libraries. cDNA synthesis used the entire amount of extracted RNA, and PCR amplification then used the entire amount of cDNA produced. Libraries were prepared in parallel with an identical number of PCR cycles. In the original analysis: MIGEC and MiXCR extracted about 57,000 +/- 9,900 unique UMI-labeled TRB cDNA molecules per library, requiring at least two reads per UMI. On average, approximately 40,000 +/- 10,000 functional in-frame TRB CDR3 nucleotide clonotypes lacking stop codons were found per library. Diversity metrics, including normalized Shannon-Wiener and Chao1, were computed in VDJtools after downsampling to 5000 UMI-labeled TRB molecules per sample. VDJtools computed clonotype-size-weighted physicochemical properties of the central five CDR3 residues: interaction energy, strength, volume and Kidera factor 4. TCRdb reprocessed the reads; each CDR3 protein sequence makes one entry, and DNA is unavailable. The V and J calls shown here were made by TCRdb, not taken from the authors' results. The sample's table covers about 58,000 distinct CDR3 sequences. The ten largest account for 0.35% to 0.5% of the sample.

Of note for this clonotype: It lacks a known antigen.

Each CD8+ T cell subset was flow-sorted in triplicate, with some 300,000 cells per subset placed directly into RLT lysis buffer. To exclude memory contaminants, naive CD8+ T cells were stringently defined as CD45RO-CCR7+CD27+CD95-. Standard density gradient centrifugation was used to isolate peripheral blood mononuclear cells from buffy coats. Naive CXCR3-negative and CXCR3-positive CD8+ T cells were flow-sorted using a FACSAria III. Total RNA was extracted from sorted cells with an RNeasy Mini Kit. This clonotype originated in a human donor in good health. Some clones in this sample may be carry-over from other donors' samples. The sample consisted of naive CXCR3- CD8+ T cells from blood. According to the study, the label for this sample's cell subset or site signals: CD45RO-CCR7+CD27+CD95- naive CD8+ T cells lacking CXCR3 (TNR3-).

The CDR3: CASSQGRGAGEQYF. Here the chain combines TRBV4-1 and TRBJ2-7; TCRdb gives TRBD1 as the D gene, but with no DNA this cannot be confirmed. Counted from cysteine to phenylalanine, this CDR3 has 14 amino acids. No DNA accompanies this entry. Per the germline V gene, MGHRA is the CDR1 and YSYEKL is the CDR2.